The 16 T cell receptor beta chains below were found in one sample sequenced in a study of lymphopenia after photon versus proton radiotherapy. TCRdb's table, derived via immunoSEQ multiplex PCR, lists solely in-frame clones and lacks some. The sample lists tens of thousands of clones; 65% to 85% were seen once. Sample: peripheral blood, taken from a patient treated with proton-based radiotherapy. The receptor set was obtained from a man aged 60-69 years with pancreatic cancer.

The J gene is TRBJ2-2, the V gene TRBV7-6; D is ambiguous. Looked up from germline, CDR1 is SGHVS and CDR2 is FNYEAQ. The V and J ends lost 6 bases and 5 bases respectively, with 13 bases between them. This CDR3 spans 14 amino acids. The CDR3, as DNA: TGTGCCAGCAGGCCCCTTCCGGCAACCGGGGAGCTGTTTTTT. Translating gives CASRPLPATGELFF.

The chain recombines TRBV9 with TRBJ2-5; weak D call: TRBD1 (5 bases). This CDR3 has 14 residues. Germline CDR1 and CDR2: SGDLS and YYNGEE. Trimming shortened V by 1 base and J by 4 bases, and 11 bases separated the two germline ends. For the CDR3, the DNA is TGTGCCAGCAGCGTATTTATAGGGGCAGAGACCCAGTACTTC. Its translation is CASSVFIGAETQYF.

This clone was recorded a few times. The chain couples TRBV2 to TRBJ1-2, with a possible D match to TRBD1 (5 bases). The germline gives CDR1 SNHLY, CDR2 FYNNEI. V was trimmed by 3 bases and J by 4 bases, leaving 12 bases between them. The CDR3 totals 14 residues. CDR3 region: CASSDAGYGYGYTF. The CDR3 coding sequence is TGTGCCAGCAGTGATGCAGGGTACGGCTATGGCTACACCTTC.

CDR3 sequence reads: CASSQDRWWGGEQYF. The DNA for the CDR3 is TGCGCCAGCAGCCAAGATCGTTGGTGGGGGGGCGAGCAGTACTTC. The chain links TRBV4-3 to TRBJ2-7; TRBD2 aligns across 7 bases. There are 15 residues in the CDR3. Germline values: CDR1 LGHNA, CDR2 YSLEER. Losses at the gene ends were 0 bases for V and 6 bases for J; bases not matched to a gene: 8.

The chain employs TRBV30 and TRBJ1-2, with D uncertain. Germline loops: CDR1 GTSNPN, CDR2 SVGIG (reference sequence). Trimming pared 5 bases from V and 9 bases from J, leaving 16 bases between. The CDR3 is made up of 12 amino acids. The CDR3 is CAWGLKLGRYTF. For the CDR3, the DNA is TGTGCCTGGGGCCTTAAACTAGGGCGCTACACCTTC.

In this sample, this clone turned up a few times. The chain recombines TRBV19 with TRBJ2-7; D could derive from TRBD1 or TRBD2 (5 bases each). The V gene lost 4 bases and the J gene lost 2 bases, with 15 bases spanning the gap. The CDR3 has 15 amino acids. The germline CDR1 and CDR2 sequences are LNHDA and SQIVND (reference sequence). Here the CDR3 DNA reads TGTGCCAGTAGTACGACCCGGGACCCCGCCTACGAGCAGTACTTC. It is translated as CASSTTRDPAYEQYF.

The J gene is TRBJ1-2, the V gene TRBV9, with D perhaps TRBD1 (5 bases). V lost 4 bases to trimming and J lost 1 base, with 11 bases between them. The germline CDR1 and CDR2 sequences are SGDLS and YYNGEE. The CDR3 covers 14 residues. The DNA for the CDR3 is TGTGCCAGCAGCCCCCGGGGGGATAACTATGGCTACACCTTC. Translating it yields CASSPRGDNYGYTF.

The V gene is TRBV5-1, the J gene TRBJ2-5; TRBD1 agrees at 7 bases. Trimming at V came to 4 bases and at J to 5 bases, leaving 11 bases not matched to a gene. Germline V lookup: CDR1 SGHRS, CDR2 YFSETQ. This CDR3 region has 15 residues. The CDR3 DNA sequence: TGCGCCAGCAGCCCGGACATGACAGGGTACGAGACCCAGTACTTC. It translates to CASSPDMTGYETQYF.

The J gene is TRBJ2-7, the V gene TRBV27, with 10 bases identical to TRBD1. J lost 3 bases, V lost 4 bases, and 9 bases had no gene match. Germline V gene data show CDR1 as MNHEY and CDR2 as SMNVEV (reference sequence). CDR3 length: 16 amino acids. The CDR3 DNA sequence: TGTGCCAGCAGTTCCCGGGACAGGGGAACTTACTACGAGCAGTACTTC. This translates into CASSSRDRGTYYEQYF.

The chain employs TRBV19 and TRBJ2-7; unclear D gene. CDR1 is LNHDA and CDR2 is SQIVND in the germline V gene (reference sequence). V was clipped by 5 bases and J by 4 bases, with 18 bases between them. CDR3 length equals 15 residues. CDR3 in amino acids: CASSSPKAPGYEQYF. Here the CDR3 DNA reads TGTGCCAGTAGTTCACCGAAGGCCCCCGGGTACGAGCAGTACTTC.

The rearrangement links TRBV7-8 to TRBJ2-5; a weak D match, TRBD2 (5 bases). Germline loops: CDR1 SGHVS, CDR2 FQNEAQ. Trimming cost V 5 bases and J 7 bases, with 14 bases left between them. The CDR3 spans 13 residues. DNA of the CDR3: TGTGCCAGCAGCCTATCAGCGGCCAGGACCCAGTACTTC. This translates into CASSLSAARTQYF.

CDR3 sequence reads: CASSLDAGSGELFF. The CDR3, as DNA: TGCGCCAGCAGCTTGGATGCAGGGTCCGGGGAGCTGTTTTTT. This chain connects TRBV5-1 to TRBJ2-2; D is perhaps TRBD1 (5 bases). Germline V lookup: CDR1 SGHRS, CDR2 YFSETQ. V lost 0 bases, J lost 6 bases, and 9 bases lay in between. The CDR3 has 14 amino acids.

The rearrangement links TRBV2 to TRBJ1-1; D is uncertain. Germline assignment: CDR1 SNHLY and CDR2 FYNNEI. The length of the CDR3 is 13 residues. The germline V and J ends were trimmed by 6 bases and 1 base, with 9 bases remaining between them. The CDR3 nucleotides read TGTGCCAGCAGGCTAGCCAGGAACACTGAAGCTTTCTTT. This sequence encodes CASRLARNTEAFF.

J is TRBJ1-4 and V is TRBV7-2; weak D call: TRBD1 (6 bases). The CDR3 length is 16 residues. The ends were cut back, 4 bases at V and 1 base at J, with 13 bases in the middle. The germline CDR1 and CDR2 sequences are SGHTA and FQGNSA. In nucleotides, the CDR3 is TGTGCCAGCAGCTCCCGCAGGGGTTTAACTAATGAAAAACTGTTTTTT. This translates into CASSSRRGLTNEKLFF.

The chain has TRBV27 and TRBJ1-1; possibly TRBD1 for D (5 bases). CDR1 is MNHEY, CDR2 SMNVEV, per germline (reference sequence). The CDR3 consists of 15 residues. V lost 5 bases and J lost 4, with 17 bases in between. CDR3 in amino acids: CASSEISGETTEAFF. The CDR3 region has the DNA TGTGCCAGCAGTGAAATCTCGGGGGAGACCACTGAAGCTTTCTTT.

The rearrangement links TRBV28 to TRBJ2-6; D gene unclear. Germline CDR1 is MDHEN and CDR2 is SYDVKM. This CDR3 has 14 amino acids. The V and J ends lost 2 bases and 12 bases respectively, with 14 bases between them. CDR3 residues: CASSLTRIPGVLTF. CDR3 DNA: TGTGCCAGCAGTTTAACGCGGATCCCCGGCGTCCTGACTTTC.